The rows below give T cell receptor beta chains drawn from one sample of a study of early T cells in non-severe SARS-CoV-2 infection. TCRdb used MiXCR to reprocess the 5' RACE reads, holding one entry per CDR3 protein. The sample lists about 41,000 distinct CDR3 sequences; around 9.9% were seen once. Material for sequencing was whole blood. These receptors all stem from an adult who was a healthcare worker with PCR-confirmed SARS-CoV-2 infection or an uninfected control (not recorded which). CDR3s include the opening cysteine and the closing phenylalanine or tryptophan. D genes are given only for firm matches. Part of the rows lack a size; the others show once, few, many or a class for expanded clones.

v_gene	d_gene	abundance	j_gene	CDR3nt	CDR3aa
TRBV5-1	.	many	TRBJ2-2	TGCGCCAGCAGCTTCGGGGCCACCGGGGAGCTGTTTTTT	CASSFGATGELFF
TRBV7-2	TRBD1	.	TRBJ2-7	TGTGCCAGCAGCCCCTTAGGGGGCCTCTCTGAGCAGTACTTC	CASSPLGGLSEQYF
TRBV14	TRBD1	many	TRBJ1-1	TGTGCCAGCAGCCCAGACAGGGAGAACACTGAAGCTTTCTTT	CASSPDRENTEAFF
TRBV6-5	TRBD1	many	TRBJ1-1	TGTGCCAGCAGTTGGACAGGAGTAAACACTGAAGCTTTCTTT	CASSWTGVNTEAFF
TRBV7-6	TRBD2	few	TRBJ2-3	TGTGCCAGCAGCTTAGTCCCAGCGGGGGGGTTGGATACGCAGTATTTT	CASSLVPAGGLDTQYF
TRBV4-3	TRBD2	few	TRBJ2-1	TGCGCCAGCAGCCAAGATTCCGGCGGGGGTGGTAATGAGCAGTTCTTC	CASSQDSGGGGNEQFF
TRBV29-1	.	.	TRBJ2-1	TGCAGCTTCGGCCAGAGCTCCTACAATGAGCAGTTCTTC	CSFGQSSYNEQFF
TRBV20-1	.	.	TRBJ1-3	TGCAGTGCTATGGACGGCCTCTCTGGAAACACCATATATTTT	CSAMDGLSGNTIYF
TRBV19	.	many	TRBJ1-4	TGTGCCAGTAGTAGGCTCCGTGGCGCAACTAATGAAAAACTGTTTTTT	CASSRLRGATNEKLFF
TRBV4-1	TRBD2	many	TRBJ2-3	TGCGCCAGCAGCGGCCCAACCCGGGGGGGCGGTCGCACAGATACGCAGTATTTT	CASSGPTRGGGRTDTQYF
TRBV3-1	.	.	TRBJ2-1	TGTGCCAGCAGCCAAGTAGCGGATGAGCAGTTCTTC	CASSQVADEQFF
TRBV24-1	TRBD2	few	TRBJ2-1	TGTGCCACCAGGACCGCTAGCGGGGGTGATGAGCAGTTCTTC	CATRTASGGDEQFF
TRBV13	TRBD1	few	TRBJ1-4	TGTGCCAGCAGCTTAGGAGGCAGGGGGCGCGTTGAAAAACTGTTTTTT	CASSLGGRGRVEKLFF
TRBV9	.	.	TRBJ1-3	TGTGCCAGCAGCGTAGGGGCATCTCTGGGGGGTAACATATATTTT	CASSVGASLGGNIYF
TRBV13	.	few	TRBJ1-2	TGTGCCAGCAGCCTCATAGGGGCTGACTATGGCTACACCTTC	CASSLIGADYGYTF
TRBV20-1	.	many	TRBJ2-5	TGCAGTGCTGCCGTTGGGTTCCAAGAGACCCAGTACTTC	CSAAVGFQETQYF
TRBV7-2	.	once	TRBJ2-1	TGTGCCAGCAGGAATGTGGGGTCCGGTGAGCAGTTCTTC	CASRNVGSGEQFF
TRBV7-2	.	few	TRBJ2-5	TGTGCCAGCAGCTTACAGGGCCAAGAGACCCAGTACTTC	CASSLQGQETQYF
TRBV20-1	.	many	TRBJ2-5	TGCAGTGCCCCCCGGCTAGTAATGGAGACCCAGTACTTC	CSAPRLVMETQYF
TRBV7-2	.	few	TRBJ2-1	TGTGCCAGCAGCTTAGAATTCGGTGAGCAGTTCTTC	CASSLEFGEQFF
TRBV15	.	many	TRBJ2-5	TGTGCCACCAGCAGAGGCCCAGAAGAGACCCAGTACTTC	CATSRGPEETQYF
TRBV10-3	.	few	TRBJ1-2	TGTGCCATCAGTGAACGGAACTATGGCTACACCTTC	CAISERNYGYTF
TRBV7-2	.	.	TRBJ1-2	TGTGCCAGCAGCTCGGGACTAGGCTCGACCTTC	CASSSGLGSTF
TRBV24-1	TRBD1	many	TRBJ2-1	TGTGCCACCAGTGACCACAGGGGGCTTGACAATGAGCAGTTCTTC	CATSDHRGLDNEQFF
TRBV6-5	TRBD2	.	TRBJ2-7	TGTGCCAGCAGTTATAGGCGGGGGGCGTCCTTGTCGGGCGAGCAGTACTTC	CASSYRRGASLSGEQYF
TRBV7-2	.	few	TRBJ1-1	TGTGCCAGCAGCTTTGGACAGTACACTGAAGCTTTCTTT	CASSFGQYTEAFF
TRBV5-6	.	.	TRBJ2-1	TGTGCCAGCAGTAGAGGTCCCGGTTCCTACAATGAGCAGTTCTTC	CASSRGPGSYNEQFF
TRBV19	TRBD2	.	TRBJ2-1	TGTGCCAGTAGTATTTGGGCTTTCGGGGCTCCGTTTCTAGCGGATAATGAGCAGTTCTTC	CASSIWAFGAPFLADNEQFF
TRBV27	TRBD1	.	TRBJ2-1	TGTGCCAGCAGTTTCTTGGGACAGGGACCCTACAATGAGCAGTTCTTC	CASSFLGQGPYNEQFF
TRBV12-3/TRBV12-4	.	many	TRBJ2-3	TGTGCCAGCAGTGAAGGCACAGATACGCAGTATTTT	CASSEGTDTQYF
TRBV25-1	TRBD1	.	TRBJ1-2	TGTGCCAGCAGTGCACAGGGGGCTGGATCGGGCGGCTACACCTTC	CASSAQGAGSGGYTF
TRBV11-2	TRBD1	few	TRBJ2-7	TGTGCCAGCAGCGAGACAGGGCCCTCCGAGCAGTACTTC	CASSETGPSEQYF
TRBV18	.	few	TRBJ1-5	TGTGCCAGCTCCTCCAGGGGTGAGAATCAGCCCCAGCATTTT	CASSSRGENQPQHF
TRBV7-2	TRBD1	.	TRBJ2-1	TGTGCCAGCAGTTCGCCCGGGACAGGCGGATCCCTCTCCTACAATGAGCAGTTCTTC	CASSSPGTGGSLSYNEQFF
TRBV20-1	TRBD2	.	TRBJ2-5	TGCAGTGCTCTACTAGCGGGGGGGCTAGAGACCCAGTACTTC	CSALLAGGLETQYF
TRBV7-2	TRBD1	few	TRBJ1-2	TGTGCCAGCAGCTTTGACAGGGTGCGCGGCTACACCTTC	CASSFDRVRGYTF
TRBV18	.	few	TRBJ1-1	TGTGCCAGCCTAGAACGAATGAACACTGAAGCTTTCTTT	CASLERMNTEAFF
TRBV5-1	TRBD2	many	TRBJ2-1	TGCGCCAGCAGCTGGTATAGCGGGGGGAGTGAGCAGTTCTTC	CASSWYSGGSEQFF
TRBV7-3	.	.	TRBJ1-6	TGTGCCAGCAGCCTCAACAGGGTGGAAATTTCACCCCTCCACTTT	CASSLNRVEISPLHF
TRBV5-1	TRBD2	.	TRBJ2-1	TGCGCCAGCAGCCCTACACGGAGCGGGGGGTCCCACAATGAGCAGTTCTTC	CASSPTRSGGSHNEQFF
TRBV9	TRBD2	.	TRBJ2-3	TGTGCCAGCAGCCTACTAGCGGGAAGCACAGATACGCAGTATTTT	CASSLLAGSTDTQYF
TRBV7-2	TRBD2	many	TRBJ2-7	TGTGCCAGCAGCTTAGCGCGAGCGGGGTTTACCTACGAGCAGTACTTC	CASSLARAGFTYEQYF
TRBV6-5	.	few	TRBJ1-1	TGTGCCAGCAAACGGGGCGCGGTGAACACTGAAGCTTTCTTT	CASKRGAVNTEAFF
TRBV24-1	TRBD1	.	TRBJ2-6	TGTGCCACCAGCGTGGGACAGGGCCAAACACTGGCCAACGTCCTGACTTTC	CATSVGQGQTLANVLTF
TRBV12-3/TRBV12-4	.	many	TRBJ1-5	TGTGCCAGCAGTTTCCCCCCTGGCCACAGCGGCAATCAGCCCCAGCATTTT	CASSFPPGHSGNQPQHF
TRBV19	.	.	TRBJ2-3	TGTGTCAGTAGTACCCAGACCGGAGCAGATACGCAGTATTTT	CVSSTQTGADTQYF
TRBV7-8	TRBD2	many	TRBJ2-4	TGTGCCAGCAGCCGAGCGGGGGCCCAAAACATTCAGTACTTC	CASSRAGAQNIQYF
TRBV12-3/TRBV12-4	.	few	TRBJ2-7	TGTGCCAGCAGTCGGGGCAACGACTACGAGCAGTACTTC	CASSRGNDYEQYF
TRBV19	.	few	TRBJ2-7	TGTGCCAGTAGTATGGACGAAACCTACGAGCAGTACTTC	CASSMDETYEQYF
TRBV6-5	TRBD1	few	TRBJ1-2	TGTGCCAGCAGTTTAGGGGGACAGAACTACACCTTC	CASSLGGQNYTF